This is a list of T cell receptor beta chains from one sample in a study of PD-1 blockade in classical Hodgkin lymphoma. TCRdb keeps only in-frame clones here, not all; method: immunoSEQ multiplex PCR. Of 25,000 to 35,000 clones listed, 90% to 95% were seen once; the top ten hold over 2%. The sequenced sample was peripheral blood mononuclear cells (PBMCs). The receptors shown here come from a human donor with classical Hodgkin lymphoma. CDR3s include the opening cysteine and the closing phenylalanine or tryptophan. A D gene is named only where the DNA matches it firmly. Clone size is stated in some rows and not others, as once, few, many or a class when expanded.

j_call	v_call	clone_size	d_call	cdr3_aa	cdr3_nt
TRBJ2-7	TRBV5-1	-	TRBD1	CASSLGQGQNEQYF	TGCGCCAGCAGCTTGGGACAGGGACAAAACGAGCAGTACTTC
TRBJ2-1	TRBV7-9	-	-	CASSLVAGEQFF	TGTGCCAGCAGCTTAGTTGCGGGTGAGCAGTTCTTC
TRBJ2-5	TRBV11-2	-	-	CASSPRGGGVGETQYF	TGTGCCAGCAGCCCCCGGGGAGGGGGGGTCGGAGAGACCCAGTACTTC
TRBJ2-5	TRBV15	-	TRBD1	CATSPGMTGGMETQYF	TGTGCCACCAGCCCCGGGATGACAGGGGGCATGGAGACCCAGTACTTC
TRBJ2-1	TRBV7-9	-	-	CASSLAGTRLMEQFF	TGTGCCAGCAGCTTAGCGGGGACCCGACTTATGGAGCAGTTCTTC
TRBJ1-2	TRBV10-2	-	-	CASSEAILYGYTF	TGCGCCAGCAGTGAGGCCATACTGTATGGCTACACCTTC
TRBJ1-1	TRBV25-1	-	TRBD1	CAREGINWDRSSEAEAFF	TGTGCCAGGGAAGGGATTAACTGGGACAGATCCTCGGAGGCTGAAGCTTTCTTT
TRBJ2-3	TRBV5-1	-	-	CASSARGYGTDTQYF	TGCGCCAGCAGCGCCCGGGGGTACGGCACAGATACGCAGTATTTT
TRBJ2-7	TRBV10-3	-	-	CAISGSPGRTDEQYF	TGTGCCATCAGTGGGTCACCAGGGCGAACTGACGAGCAGTACTTC
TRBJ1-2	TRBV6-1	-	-	CASSEVTEEGGYTF	TGTGCCAGCAGTGAAGTTACAGAGGAGGGTGGCTACACCTTC
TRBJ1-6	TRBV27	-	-	CASSLHPSTGLRSPLHF	TGTGCCAGCAGTTTACACCCTTCGACAGGCCTTCGGTCACCCCTCCACTTT
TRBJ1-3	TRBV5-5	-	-	CASSLDTSSGNTIYF	TGTGCCAGCAGCTTGGACACGAGCTCTGGAAACACCATATATTTT
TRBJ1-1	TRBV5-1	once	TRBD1	CASSLDRGDTEAFF	TGCGCCAGCAGTCTGGACAGGGGGGACACTGAAGCTTTCTTT
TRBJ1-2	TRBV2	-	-	CASSRDNYGYTF	TGTGCCAGCAGCAGGGATAACTATGGCTACACCTTC
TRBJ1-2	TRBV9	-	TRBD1	CASSGGQEAIYGYTF	TGTGCCAGCAGCGGCGGACAGGAGGCGATCTATGGCTACACCTTC
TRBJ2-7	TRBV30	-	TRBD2	CAWSWGGDYEQYF	TGTGCCTGGAGTTGGGGGGGAGACTACGAGCAGTACTTC
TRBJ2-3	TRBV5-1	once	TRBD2	CASSLGLAGTDTQYF	TGCGCCAGCAGCTTAGGACTAGCCGGCACAGATACGCAGTATTTT
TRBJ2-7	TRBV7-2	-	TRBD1	CASSLDRVAYEQYF	TGTGCCAGCAGCCTCGACAGGGTAGCTTACGAGCAGTACTTC
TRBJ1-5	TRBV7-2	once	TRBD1	CASSSDRGLQPQHF	TGTGCCAGCAGCTCAGACAGGGGGCTTCAGCCCCAGCATTTT
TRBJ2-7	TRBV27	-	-	CASSSYRTNEQYF	TGTGCCAGCAGTTCCTACCGTACTAACGAGCAGTACTTC
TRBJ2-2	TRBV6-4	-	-	CASSDSAASTGELFF	TGTGCCAGCAGTGACTCGGCGGCTAGCACCGGGGAGCTGTTTTTT
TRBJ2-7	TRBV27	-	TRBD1	CASSPRTGDEQYF	TGTGCCAGCAGTCCCCGGACAGGGGACGAGCAGTACTTC
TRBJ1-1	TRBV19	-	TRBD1	CASSRTGDRHTEAFF	TGTGCCAGTAGTAGGACAGGGGACCGGCACACTGAAGCTTTCTTT
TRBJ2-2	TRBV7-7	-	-	CASSLVPGANTGELFF	TGTGCTAGCAGCTTAGTACCAGGGGCAAACACCGGGGAGCTGTTTTTT
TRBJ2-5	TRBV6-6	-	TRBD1	CASRHRDREETQYF	TGTGCCAGCAGACATAGGGACAGGGAAGAGACCCAGTACTTC
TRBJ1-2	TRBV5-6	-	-	CASSLGQLFYGYTF	TGTGCCAGCAGCTTGGGGCAGCTGTTCTATGGCTACACCTTC
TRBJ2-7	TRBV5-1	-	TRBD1	CASSPGQDYEQYF	TGCGCCAGCAGCCCCGGACAGGACTACGAGCAGTACTTC
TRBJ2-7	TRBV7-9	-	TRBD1	CASSSIRGSSYEQYF	TGTGCCAGCAGCTCTATCAGGGGGAGCTCCTACGAGCAGTACTTC
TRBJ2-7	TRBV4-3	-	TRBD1	CASSQDGQGRNEQYF	TGCGCCAGCAGCCAAGATGGACAGGGCCGGAACGAGCAGTACTTC
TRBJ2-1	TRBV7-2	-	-	CASSYQYNEQFF	TGTGCCAGCAGCTATCAGTACAATGAGCAGTTCTTC
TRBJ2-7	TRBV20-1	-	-	CSARDSLGQYF	TGCAGTGCTAGGGACTCGCTGGGGCAGTACTTC
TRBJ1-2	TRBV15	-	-	CATRPALTGLLGGYTF	TGTGCCACCAGGCCGGCCTTAACAGGGCTCCTCGGGGGCTACACCTTC
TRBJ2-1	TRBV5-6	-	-	CASSLGYSSYNEQFF	TGTGCCAGCAGCTTGGGTTATAGCTCCTACAATGAGCAGTTCTTC
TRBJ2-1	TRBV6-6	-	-	CASSFRGSNEQFF	TGTGCCAGCAGTTTCAGGGGCAGCAATGAGCAGTTCTTC
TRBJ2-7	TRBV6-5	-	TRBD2	CASSYSGTSGAYEQYF	TGTGCCAGCAGTTACTCCGGGACTAGCGGAGCCTACGAGCAGTACTTC
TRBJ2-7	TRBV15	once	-	CATSRDPRRGGEQYF	TGTGCCACCAGCAGAGATCCCCGGAGAGGAGGGGAGCAGTACTTC
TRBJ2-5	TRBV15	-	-	CATSRVSGGGRFRETQYF	TGTGCCACCAGCAGAGTTTCTGGGGGGGGCAGGTTTCGGGAGACCCAGTACTTC
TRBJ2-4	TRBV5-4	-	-	CASSLDIAKNIQYF	TGTGCCAGCAGCTTGGACATTGCCAAAAACATTCAGTACTTC
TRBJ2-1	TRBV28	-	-	CASSLTSEQFF	TGTGCCAGCAGTTTAACGAGTGAGCAGTTCTTC
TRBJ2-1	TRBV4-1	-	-	CASSQDLVFNNEQFF	TGCGCCAGCAGCCAAGATCTAGTTTTCAACAATGAGCAGTTCTTC
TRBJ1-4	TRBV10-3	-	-	CAISGRVGEKLFF	TGTGCCATCAGTGGCAGGGTTGGTGAAAAACTGTTTTTT
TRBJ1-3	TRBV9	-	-	CASSVAARGNTIYF	TGTGCCAGCAGCGTAGCGGCACGGGGAAACACCATATATTTT
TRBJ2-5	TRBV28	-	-	CATEGSGGSETQYF	TGTGCCACGGAGGGTAGCGGTGGGTCAGAGACCCAGTACTTC
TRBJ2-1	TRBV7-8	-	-	CASSRSRMSYNEQFF	TGTGCCAGCAGCCGATCTCGAATGTCCTACAATGAGCAGTTCTTC
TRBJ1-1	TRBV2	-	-	CASSSPTITEAFF	TGTGCCAGCAGTTCACCGACGATCACTGAAGCTTTCTTT
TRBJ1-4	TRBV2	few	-	CASSYTGEKLFF	TGTGCCAGCAGTTACACGGGTGAAAAACTGTTTTTT
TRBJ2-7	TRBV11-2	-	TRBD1	CASSLLAGGDEQYF	TGTGCCAGCAGCCTACTGGCAGGGGGCGACGAGCAGTACTTC
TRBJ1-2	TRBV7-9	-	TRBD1	CASRSGQVDGGYTF	TGTGCCAGCAGGTCGGGACAGGTCGATGGTGGCTACACCTTC
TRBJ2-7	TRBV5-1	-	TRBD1	CASSLDGTGTYEQYF	TGCGCCAGCAGCTTGGATGGGACAGGAACGTACGAGCAGTACTTC
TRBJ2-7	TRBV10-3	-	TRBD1	CATRDRASYEQYF	TGTGCCACCCGGGACAGGGCCTCCTACGAGCAGTACTTC
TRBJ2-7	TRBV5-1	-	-	CASSLVARNYEQYF	TGCGCCAGCAGCTTGGTGGCCAGAAACTACGAGCAGTACTTC
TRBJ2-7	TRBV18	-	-	CASSARAGSGSYEQYF	TGTGCCAGCTCAGCCCGGGCGGGTAGCGGCTCCTACGAGCAGTACTTC
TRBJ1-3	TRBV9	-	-	CASSADFSGNTIYF	TGTGCCAGCAGCGCCGATTTCTCTGGAAACACCATATATTTT
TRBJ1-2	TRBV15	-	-	CATSNRDGKLRGYTF	TGTGCCACCAGCAACCGGGACGGCAAATTAAGGGGCTACACCTTC
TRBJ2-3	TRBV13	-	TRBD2	CASSYNSGRAPDTQYF	TGTGCCAGCAGCTACAATAGCGGGAGGGCCCCAGATACGCAGTATTTT
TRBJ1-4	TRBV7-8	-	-	CASSLAGGAGNEKLFF	TGTGCCAGCAGCTTAGCCGGGGGAGCGGGTAATGAAAAACTGTTTTTT
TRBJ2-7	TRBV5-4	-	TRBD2	CASSRVRGGSYEQYF	TGTGCCAGCAGCCGCGTGCGGGGAGGGTCCTACGAGCAGTACTTC